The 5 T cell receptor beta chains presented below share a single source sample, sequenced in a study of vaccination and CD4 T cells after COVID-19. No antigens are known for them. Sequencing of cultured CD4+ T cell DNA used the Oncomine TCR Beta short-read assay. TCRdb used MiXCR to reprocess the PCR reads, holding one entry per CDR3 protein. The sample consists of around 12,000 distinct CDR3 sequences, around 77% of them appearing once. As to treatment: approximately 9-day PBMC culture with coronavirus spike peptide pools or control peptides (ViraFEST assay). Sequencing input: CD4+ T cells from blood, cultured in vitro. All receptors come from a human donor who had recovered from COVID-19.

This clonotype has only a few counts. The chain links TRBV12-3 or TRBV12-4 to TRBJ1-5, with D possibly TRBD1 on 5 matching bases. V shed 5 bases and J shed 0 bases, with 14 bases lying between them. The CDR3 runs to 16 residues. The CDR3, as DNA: TGTGCCAGCAGTAGGGTGGGGGGAACTAGCAATCAGCCCCAGCATTTT. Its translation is CASSRVGGTSNQPQHF.

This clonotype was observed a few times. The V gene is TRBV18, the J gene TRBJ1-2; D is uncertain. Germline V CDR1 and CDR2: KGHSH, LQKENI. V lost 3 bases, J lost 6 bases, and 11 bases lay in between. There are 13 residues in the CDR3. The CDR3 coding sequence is TGTGCCAGCTCACCCCGGAGTGGGGATGGCTACACCTTC. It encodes CASSPRSGDGYTF.

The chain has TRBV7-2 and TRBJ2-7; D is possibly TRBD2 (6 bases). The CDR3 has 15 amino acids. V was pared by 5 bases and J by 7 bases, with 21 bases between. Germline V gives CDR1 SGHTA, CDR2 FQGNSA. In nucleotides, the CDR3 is TGTGCCAGCAGCCCCCTGGGCGGGAAGGTGGGTGAGCAGTACTTC. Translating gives CASSPLGGKVGEQYF.

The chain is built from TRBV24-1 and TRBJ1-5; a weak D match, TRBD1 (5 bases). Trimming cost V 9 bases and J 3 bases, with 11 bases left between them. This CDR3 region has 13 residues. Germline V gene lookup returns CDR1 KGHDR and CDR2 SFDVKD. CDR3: CATQGFHNQPQHF. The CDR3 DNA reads TGTGCCACCCAGGGTTTCCACAATCAGCCCCAGCATTTT.

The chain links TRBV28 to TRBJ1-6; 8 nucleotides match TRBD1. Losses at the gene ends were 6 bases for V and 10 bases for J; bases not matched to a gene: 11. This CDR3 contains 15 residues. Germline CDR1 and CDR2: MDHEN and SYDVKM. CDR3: CASSFTDRVRSPLHF. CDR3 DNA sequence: TGTGCCAGCAGCTTTACGGACAGGGTCCGATCACCCCTCCACTTT.